The rows below give T cell receptor beta chains drawn from one sample of a study of CD8 T cells in ankylosing spondylitis. TCRdb reanalysed the 5' RACE reads using MiXCR and keeps one entry per CDR3 protein. The data contain under 150,000 distinct CDR3 sequences, roughly 15% of them seen just once; the ten biggest clones take up 25% to 40%. Input material: blood, either unsorted or a sorted T cell fraction (not recorded which). All receptors come from a male donor with ankylosing spondylitis. The CDR3 runs from the conserved cysteine through the conserved F or W. The D gene is left open where the match is weak. The listing skips clone size in some rows; elsewhere it reads once, few, many or a size class.

clone_size: many; v_call: TRBV7-9; j_call: TRBJ1-1; d_call: -; cdr3_nt: TGTGCCAGCAGCCCCGAGGGTCTTGCATTTATGAACACTGAAGCTTTCTTT; cdr3_aa: CASSPEGLAFMNTEAFF
clone_size: -; v_call: TRBV27; j_call: TRBJ1-1; d_call: TRBD1; cdr3_nt: TGTGCCAGCAGATTCGGACAGGAGAACACTGAAGCTTTCTTT; cdr3_aa: CASRFGQENTEAFF
clone_size: -; v_call: TRBV12-3/TRBV12-4; j_call: TRBJ1-3; d_call: -; cdr3_nt: TGTGCCAGCAGTCTTTTCCTCTCTGGAAACACCATATATTTT; cdr3_aa: CASSLFLSGNTIYF
clone_size: -; v_call: TRBV10-2; j_call: TRBJ2-7; d_call: -; cdr3_nt: TGCGCCAGCAGAACAGGGCGCGAGCAGTACTTC; cdr3_aa: CASRTGREQYF
clone_size: few; v_call: TRBV5-5; j_call: TRBJ1-3; d_call: -; cdr3_nt: TGTGCCAGCAGCTTAGAGACTCTTGTCTCTGGAAACACCATATATTTT; cdr3_aa: CASSLETLVSGNTIYF
clone_size: -; v_call: TRBV20-1; j_call: TRBJ2-7; d_call: -; cdr3_nt: TGCAGTGCCAGCCTAGGTTCGTCCTACGAGCAGTACTTC; cdr3_aa: CSASLGSSYEQYF
clone_size: many; v_call: TRBV29-1; j_call: TRBJ2-1; d_call: TRBD1; cdr3_nt: TGCAGCGTTGATTATTGGGACAGCCCTTCCTACAATGAGCAGTTCTTC; cdr3_aa: CSVDYWDSPSYNEQFF
clone_size: few; v_call: TRBV12-3/TRBV12-4; j_call: TRBJ1-1; d_call: -; cdr3_nt: TGTGCCAGCAGTTCTTGGGGGCATGAAGCTTTCTTT; cdr3_aa: CASSSWGHEAFF
clone_size: -; v_call: TRBV2; j_call: TRBJ2-2; d_call: TRBD2; cdr3_nt: TGTGCCAGCAGTGGCGAGGTAGCGGGAGATCCCGGGGAGCTGTTTTTT; cdr3_aa: CASSGEVAGDPGELFF
clone_size: -; v_call: TRBV2; j_call: TRBJ2-1; d_call: TRBD2; cdr3_nt: TGTGCCAGCAGTGTCAGCCTAGCGGCAGCAACTAGCTACAATGAGCAGTTCTTC; cdr3_aa: CASSVSLAAATSYNEQFF
clone_size: -; v_call: TRBV28; j_call: TRBJ2-7; d_call: TRBD1; cdr3_nt: TGTGCCAGCATCATGCAGGGGGCCCACGAGCAGTACTTC; cdr3_aa: CASIMQGAHEQYF
clone_size: few; v_call: TRBV6-4; j_call: TRBJ1-1; d_call: TRBD1; cdr3_nt: TGTGCCAGCAGTGTAACCCAGGGGGCCTCTGAAGCTTTCTTT; cdr3_aa: CASSVTQGASEAFF
clone_size: many; v_call: TRBV24-1; j_call: TRBJ1-5; d_call: -; cdr3_nt: TGTGCCACCTCCTCCGGGCTGGGCTTTGATCAGCCCCAGCATTTT; cdr3_aa: CATSSGLGFDQPQHF
clone_size: -; v_call: TRBV27; j_call: TRBJ1-6; d_call: -; cdr3_nt: TGTGCCAGCAGCTTAGCCAGGGGCGATTCACCCCTCCACTTT; cdr3_aa: CASSLARGDSPLHF
clone_size: -; v_call: TRBV6-1; j_call: TRBJ1-6; d_call: TRBD1; cdr3_nt: TGTGCCAGCAGGGAAGGACAGGGTCGTTCACCCCTCCACTTT; cdr3_aa: CASREGQGRSPLHF
clone_size: -; v_call: TRBV6-5; j_call: TRBJ1-5; d_call: -; cdr3_nt: TGTGCCAGCAGTTACTCGTGGGGCAGGGACCCCCAGCATTTT; cdr3_aa: CASSYSWGRDPQHF
clone_size: many; v_call: TRBV27; j_call: TRBJ2-1; d_call: TRBD2; cdr3_nt: TGTGCCAGCAGTTTCGGGACTAGCGGTTACAATGAGCAGTTCTTC; cdr3_aa: CASSFGTSGYNEQFF
clone_size: many; v_call: TRBV2; j_call: TRBJ2-7; d_call: -; cdr3_nt: TGTGCCAGCAGATTCCACTACGAGCAGTACTTC; cdr3_aa: CASRFHYEQYF